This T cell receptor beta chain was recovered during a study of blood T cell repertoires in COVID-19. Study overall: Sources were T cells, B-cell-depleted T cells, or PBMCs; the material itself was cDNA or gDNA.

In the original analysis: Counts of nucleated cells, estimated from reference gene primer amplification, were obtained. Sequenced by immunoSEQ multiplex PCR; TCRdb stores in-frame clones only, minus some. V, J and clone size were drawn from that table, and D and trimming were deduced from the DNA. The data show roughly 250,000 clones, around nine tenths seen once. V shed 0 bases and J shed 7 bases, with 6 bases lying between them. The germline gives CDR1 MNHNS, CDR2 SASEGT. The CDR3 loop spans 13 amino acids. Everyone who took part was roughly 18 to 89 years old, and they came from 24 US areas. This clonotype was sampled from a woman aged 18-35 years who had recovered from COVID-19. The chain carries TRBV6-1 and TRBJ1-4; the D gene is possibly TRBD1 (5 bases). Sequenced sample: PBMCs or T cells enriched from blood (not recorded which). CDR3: CASSEAGPEKLFF. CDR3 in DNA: TGTGCCAGCAGTGAAGCGGGGCCTGAAAAACTGTTTTTT.